The clone carrying this TCR beta chain was seen only a few times. The antigen is undetermined. The data were taken from a study of blood T cells in healthy people across ages. At least 6.5 million PBMCs were isolated per sample. PCR was performed a second time for roughly 7 to 11 cycles using a sample-barcoded 5' primer and a J-beta primer mix. Every molecule of cDNA carried a tag from a template-switch adaptor with 12 random nucleotides. TCRdb called the 5' RACE reads again in MiXCR, with one record for every CDR3 protein. The table records roughly 1.6 million distinct CDR3 sequences, about 31% of them present only once. Notes on the study in general: Total diversity from one million sequenced T cells was likely underestimated. Using unsorted PBMCs precluded a conclusive naive versus antigen-experienced comparison.

The CDR3 length is 14 residues. CDR1 and CDR2 from the germline V gene are SGHRS and YFSETQ. Trimming removed 4 bases from V and 4 bases from J; junction bases left unmatched: 6. This sequence was found in a woman younger than 45 in good health. Sequencing input: blood. The J gene is TRBJ1-1, the V gene TRBV5-1; TRBD1 agrees at 8 bases. The CDR3 is CASSPGQDTTEAFF. The CDR3 bases are TGCGCCAGCAGCCCGGGACAGGATACCACTGAAGCTTTCTTT. The full variable domain, with the rest looked up from reference TRBV5-1 and TRBJ1-1, is KAGVTQTPRYLIKTRGQQVTLSCSPISGHRSVSWYQQTPGQGLQFLFEYFSETQRNKGNFPGRFSGRQFSNSRSEMNVSTLELGDSALYLCASSPGQDTTEAFFGQGTRLTVV.